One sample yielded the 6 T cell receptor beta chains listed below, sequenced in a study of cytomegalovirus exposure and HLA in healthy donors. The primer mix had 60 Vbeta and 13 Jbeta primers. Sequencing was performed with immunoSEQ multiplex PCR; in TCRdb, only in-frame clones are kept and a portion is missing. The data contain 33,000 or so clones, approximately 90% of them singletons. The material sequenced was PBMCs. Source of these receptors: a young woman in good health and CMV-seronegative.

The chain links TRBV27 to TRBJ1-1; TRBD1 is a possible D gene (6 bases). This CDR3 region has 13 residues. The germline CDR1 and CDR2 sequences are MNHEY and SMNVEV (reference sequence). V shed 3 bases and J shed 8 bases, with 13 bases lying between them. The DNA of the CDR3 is TGTGCCAGCAGTTTCCAGGGGACGCTCGAAGCTTTCTTT. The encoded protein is CASSFQGTLEAFF.

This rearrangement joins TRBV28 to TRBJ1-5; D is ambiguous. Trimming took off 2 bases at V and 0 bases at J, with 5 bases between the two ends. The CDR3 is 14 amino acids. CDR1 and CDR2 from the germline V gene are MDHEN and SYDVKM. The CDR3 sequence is CASSLPNSNQPQHF. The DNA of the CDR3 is TGTGCCAGCAGTTTACCAAATAGCAATCAGCCCCAGCATTTT.

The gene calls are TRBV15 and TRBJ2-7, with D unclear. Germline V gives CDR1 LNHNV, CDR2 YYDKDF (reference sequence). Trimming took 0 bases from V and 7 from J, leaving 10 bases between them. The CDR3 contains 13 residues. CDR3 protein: CATSRDPYSEQYF. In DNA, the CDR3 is TGTGCCACCAGCAGAGATCCGTATAGTGAGCAGTACTTC.

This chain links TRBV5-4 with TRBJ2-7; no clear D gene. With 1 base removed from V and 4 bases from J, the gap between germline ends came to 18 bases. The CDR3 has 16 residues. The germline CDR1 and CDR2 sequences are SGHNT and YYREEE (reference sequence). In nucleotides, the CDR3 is TGTGCCAGCAGCTTGAGTCCTTACAGCCGCCAGTACGAGCAGTACTTC. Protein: CASSLSPYSRQYEQYF. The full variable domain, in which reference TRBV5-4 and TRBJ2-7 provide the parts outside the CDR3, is ETGVTQSPTHLIKTRGQQVTLRCSSQSGHNTVSWYQQALGQGPQFIFQYYREEENGRGNFPPRFSGLQFPNYSSELNVNALELDDSALYLCASSLSPYSRQYEQYFGPGTRLTVT.

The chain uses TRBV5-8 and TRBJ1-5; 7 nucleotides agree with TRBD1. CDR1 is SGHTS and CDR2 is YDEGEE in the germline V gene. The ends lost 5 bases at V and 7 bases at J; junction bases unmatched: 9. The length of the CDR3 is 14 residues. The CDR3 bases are TGTGCCAGCAGGGCAACCCAGGGGGACCAGCCCCAGCATTTT. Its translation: CASRATQGDQPQHF.

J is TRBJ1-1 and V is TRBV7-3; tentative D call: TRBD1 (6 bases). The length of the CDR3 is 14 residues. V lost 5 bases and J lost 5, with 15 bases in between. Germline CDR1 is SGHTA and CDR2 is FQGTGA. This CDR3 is CASSPGASWTEAFF. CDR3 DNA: TGTGCCAGCAGCCCAGGGGCGAGTTGGACTGAAGCTTTCTTT.